These T cell receptor beta chains were read from a single sample in a study of blood T cell repertoires in COVID-19. This table comes from immunoSEQ multiplex PCR, and its TCRdb copy is limited to in-frame clones, with some not included. The repertoire holds tens of thousands of clones, 84% seen once, with 3.5% to 4% in the top ten. Sequencing used peripheral blood. The origin of the receptors is a man in his forties or fifties with acute or convalescent COVID-19. CDR3s include the opening cysteine and the closing phenylalanine or tryptophan. The D gene is left open where the match is weak. Some rows mark clone size as missing; the rest say once, few, many or name a class of expanded clone.

clone_size: few
j_call: TRBJ2-5
v_call: TRBV7-2
d_call: -
cdr3_aa: CASSLARGSQETQYF
cdr3_nt: TGTGCCAGCAGCTTAGCGCGAGGGTCCCAAGAGACCCAGTACTTC

clone_size: -
j_call: TRBJ2-7
v_call: TRBV19
d_call: TRBD2
cdr3_aa: CASSILGGSSYEQYF
cdr3_nt: TGTGCCAGTAGTATCCTCGGGGGGAGCTCCTACGAGCAGTACTTC

clone_size: -
j_call: TRBJ2-7
v_call: TRBV18
d_call: -
cdr3_aa: CASSPSSVTYEQYF
cdr3_nt: TGTGCCAGCTCACCATCTAGCGTAACCTACGAGCAGTACTTC

clone_size: -
j_call: TRBJ2-5
v_call: TRBV30
d_call: -
cdr3_aa: CAWMGSGETQYF
cdr3_nt: TGTGCCTGGATGGGCAGTGGAGAGACCCAGTACTTC

clone_size: -
j_call: TRBJ1-2
v_call: TRBV7-9
d_call: -
cdr3_aa: CASSFEPSYGYTF
cdr3_nt: TGTGCCAGCAGCTTTGAGCCTAGCTATGGCTACACCTTC

clone_size: -
j_call: TRBJ1-2
v_call: TRBV29-1
d_call: -
cdr3_aa: CSAPGGNDYGYTF
cdr3_nt: TGCAGCGCCCCGGGAGGTAATGACTATGGCTACACCTTC

clone_size: once
j_call: TRBJ1-1
v_call: TRBV11-2
d_call: -
cdr3_aa: CASSDSGGNTEAFF
cdr3_nt: TGTGCCAGCAGTGACAGCGGGGGGAACACTGAAGCTTTCTTT

clone_size: -
j_call: TRBJ1-1
v_call: TRBV7-8
d_call: TRBD1
cdr3_aa: CASSQDRGNTEAFF
cdr3_nt: TGTGCCAGCAGCCAGGACAGGGGGAACACTGAAGCTTTCTTT

clone_size: -
j_call: TRBJ1-2
v_call: TRBV5-8
d_call: -
cdr3_aa: CASSLGQRTNYGYTF
cdr3_nt: TGTGCCAGCAGCTTAGGGCAGCGGACTAACTATGGCTACACCTTC

clone_size: once
j_call: TRBJ2-7
v_call: TRBV15
d_call: TRBD2
cdr3_aa: CATSRDPALATYEQYF
cdr3_nt: TGTGCCACCAGCAGAGATCCCGCACTAGCGACCTACGAGCAGTACTTC

clone_size: once
j_call: TRBJ2-1
v_call: TRBV24-1
d_call: -
cdr3_aa: CATSDPGGMNYNEQFF
cdr3_nt: TGTGCCACCAGTGATCCTGGCGGGATGAACTACAATGAGCAGTTCTTC

clone_size: once
j_call: TRBJ1-2
v_call: TRBV4-1
d_call: -
cdr3_aa: CASSQDYSTGHYGYTF
cdr3_nt: TGCGCCAGCAGCCAAGATTATTCAACAGGGCACTATGGCTACACCTTC

clone_size: once
j_call: TRBJ2-1
v_call: TRBV12-3/TRBV12-4
d_call: TRBD1
cdr3_aa: CASSLGTGAEQFF
cdr3_nt: TGTGCCAGCAGTTTAGGGACAGGGGCTGAGCAGTTCTTC

clone_size: -
j_call: TRBJ2-7
v_call: TRBV5-1
d_call: TRBD2
cdr3_aa: CASSLAAAGGNSYEQYF
cdr3_nt: TGCGCCAGCAGCTTGGCCGCAGCGGGGGGTAATTCCTACGAGCAGTACTTC

clone_size: -
j_call: TRBJ2-5
v_call: TRBV4-1
d_call: -
cdr3_aa: CASSQDRTRSTKTQYF
cdr3_nt: TGCGCCAGCAGCCAAGACCGGACACGCTCAACGAAGACCCAGTACTTC

clone_size: -
j_call: TRBJ2-7
v_call: TRBV30
d_call: -
cdr3_aa: CAWSVSPFQGEQYF
cdr3_nt: TGTGCCTGGAGTGTAAGTCCGTTTCAGGGTGAGCAGTACTTC

clone_size: -
j_call: TRBJ1-2
v_call: TRBV29-1
d_call: -
cdr3_aa: CSFGEDSYGYTF
cdr3_nt: TGCAGCTTCGGAGAGGACAGCTATGGCTACACCTTC

clone_size: -
j_call: TRBJ1-2
v_call: TRBV4-3
d_call: TRBD1
cdr3_aa: CASSQGQGGNYGYTF
cdr3_nt: TGCGCCAGCAGCCAAGGACAGGGGGGAAACTATGGCTACACCTTC

clone_size: -
j_call: TRBJ2-7
v_call: TRBV28
d_call: -
cdr3_aa: CAIQGSPSYEQYF
cdr3_nt: TGTGCCATCCAGGGGTCCCCCTCCTACGAGCAGTACTTC

clone_size: once
j_call: TRBJ2-3
v_call: TRBV7-9
d_call: TRBD2
cdr3_aa: CASSSRLAGVSADTQYF
cdr3_nt: TGTGCCAGCAGCTCGCGACTAGCGGGAGTGAGTGCAGATACGCAGTATTTT

clone_size: few
j_call: TRBJ1-5
v_call: TRBV6-2/TRBV6-3
d_call: -
cdr3_aa: CASSNQGSRLHF
cdr3_nt: TGTGCCAGCAGCAATCAGGGCTCCCGGTTACATTTT

clone_size: -
j_call: TRBJ1-2
v_call: TRBV11-2
d_call: -
cdr3_aa: CASSLAGDSRGYTF
cdr3_nt: TGTGCCAGCAGCTTAGCCGGGGACTCCCGTGGCTACACCTTC

clone_size: once
j_call: TRBJ2-3
v_call: TRBV14
d_call: -
cdr3_aa: CASSQARSTDTQYF
cdr3_nt: TGTGCCAGCAGCCAAGCCCGTAGCACAGATACGCAGTATTTT

clone_size: -
j_call: TRBJ1-4
v_call: TRBV4-3
d_call: TRBD1
cdr3_aa: CASSQNRGLEKLFF
cdr3_nt: TGCGCCAGCAGCCAAAACAGGGGGCTTGAAAAACTGTTTTTT

clone_size: -
j_call: TRBJ1-1
v_call: TRBV27
d_call: -
cdr3_aa: CAGLGTRETEAFF
cdr3_nt: TGTGCCGGCCTAGGAACTCGAGAAACTGAAGCTTTCTTT

clone_size: -
j_call: TRBJ1-1
v_call: TRBV6-5
d_call: TRBD1
cdr3_aa: CASSYSTGTGGAPAFF
cdr3_nt: TGTGCCAGCAGTTACTCAACCGGGACAGGGGGCGCACCAGCTTTCTTT

clone_size: -
j_call: TRBJ2-7
v_call: TRBV7-2
d_call: -
cdr3_aa: CASSLDSGVTGMREQYF
cdr3_nt: TGTGCCAGCAGCTTAGATTCGGGGGTGACAGGGATGCGGGAGCAGTACTTC

clone_size: -
j_call: TRBJ2-5
v_call: TRBV6-1
d_call: -
cdr3_aa: CASSEDRYLRETQYF
cdr3_nt: TGTGCCAGCAGTGAAGATAGGTACTTGAGGGAGACCCAGTACTTC

clone_size: once
j_call: TRBJ1-1
v_call: TRBV5-4
d_call: -
cdr3_aa: CASRRGHEQEAFF
cdr3_nt: TGTGCCAGCAGACGCGGACACGAACAAGAAGCTTTCTTT

clone_size: few
j_call: TRBJ1-6
v_call: TRBV30
d_call: -
cdr3_aa: CAWSVRQQKNSPLHF
cdr3_nt: TGTGCCTGGAGTGTACGACAGCAGAAGAATTCACCCCTCCACTTT

clone_size: -
j_call: TRBJ2-7
v_call: TRBV19
d_call: TRBD2
cdr3_aa: CASSITSGSSYEQYF
cdr3_nt: TGTGCCAGTAGTATAACTAGCGGGAGCTCCTACGAGCAGTACTTC

clone_size: -
j_call: TRBJ1-2
v_call: TRBV7-9
d_call: TRBD1
cdr3_aa: CASSPRTGVLNGYTF
cdr3_nt: TGTGCCAGCAGCCCACGGACAGGGGTGCTTAATGGCTACACCTTC

clone_size: -
j_call: TRBJ1-5
v_call: TRBV19
d_call: -
cdr3_aa: CASCWTAMNQPQHF
cdr3_nt: TGTGCCAGTTGCTGGACAGCGATGAATCAGCCCCAGCATTTT

clone_size: -
j_call: TRBJ2-1
v_call: TRBV18
d_call: TRBD1
cdr3_aa: CASSPARQGRRTDEQFF
cdr3_nt: TGTGCCAGCTCACCCGCCCGACAGGGTCGTCGTACGGATGAGCAGTTCTTC

clone_size: -
j_call: TRBJ2-7
v_call: TRBV5-1
d_call: TRBD1
cdr3_aa: CASSLSGQGLGEQYF
cdr3_nt: TGCGCCAGCAGCTTGTCGGGACAGGGCTTGGGGGAGCAGTACTTC

clone_size: -
j_call: TRBJ2-1
v_call: TRBV12-3/TRBV12-4
d_call: -
cdr3_aa: CASSSQGISQFF
cdr3_nt: TGTGCCAGCAGTTCCCAGGGGATTTCGCAGTTCTTC

clone_size: -
j_call: TRBJ2-3
v_call: TRBV19
d_call: -
cdr3_aa: CASTDRRGDTQYF
cdr3_nt: TGTGCCAGTACCGACAGGAGAGGGGATACGCAGTATTTT

clone_size: -
j_call: TRBJ1-1
v_call: TRBV9
d_call: TRBD1
cdr3_aa: CASSRQGAQTEAFF
cdr3_nt: TGTGCCAGCAGCAGACAGGGGGCGCAAACTGAAGCTTTCTTT

clone_size: -
j_call: TRBJ1-1
v_call: TRBV5-5
d_call: -
cdr3_aa: CASSVQSSNTEAFF
cdr3_nt: TGTGCCAGTAGTGTACAGAGCTCGAACACTGAAGCTTTCTTT

clone_size: -
j_call: TRBJ1-2
v_call: TRBV6-2/TRBV6-3
d_call: TRBD1
cdr3_aa: CASSTRQGHYGYTF
cdr3_nt: TGTGCCAGCAGTACCCGACAGGGACACTATGGCTACACCTTC

clone_size: -
j_call: TRBJ1-6
v_call: TRBV3-1/TRBV3-2
d_call: TRBD1
cdr3_aa: CASSASSGGNSPLHF
cdr3_nt: TGTGCCAGCAGCGCTTCATCAGGGGGAAATTCACCCCTCCACTTT

clone_size: once
j_call: TRBJ2-7
v_call: TRBV7-9
d_call: -
cdr3_aa: CASSFGGLTSSYEQYF
cdr3_nt: TGTGCCAGCAGCTTCGGTGGACTAACAAGCTCCTACGAGCAGTACTTC

clone_size: -
j_call: TRBJ1-1
v_call: TRBV7-6
d_call: -
cdr3_aa: CASSTSVVGTEAFF
cdr3_nt: TGTGCCAGCAGCACCAGTGTAGTCGGGACTGAAGCTTTCTTT

clone_size: -
j_call: TRBJ2-5
v_call: TRBV14
d_call: -
cdr3_aa: CASSQDGLQETQYF
cdr3_nt: TGTGCCAGCAGCCAAGATGGACTTCAAGAGACCCAGTACTTC

clone_size: few
j_call: TRBJ2-1
v_call: TRBV7-9
d_call: TRBD2
cdr3_aa: CASSYGTSAHEQFF
cdr3_nt: TGTGCCAGCAGCTACGGGACTAGCGCCCATGAGCAGTTCTTC